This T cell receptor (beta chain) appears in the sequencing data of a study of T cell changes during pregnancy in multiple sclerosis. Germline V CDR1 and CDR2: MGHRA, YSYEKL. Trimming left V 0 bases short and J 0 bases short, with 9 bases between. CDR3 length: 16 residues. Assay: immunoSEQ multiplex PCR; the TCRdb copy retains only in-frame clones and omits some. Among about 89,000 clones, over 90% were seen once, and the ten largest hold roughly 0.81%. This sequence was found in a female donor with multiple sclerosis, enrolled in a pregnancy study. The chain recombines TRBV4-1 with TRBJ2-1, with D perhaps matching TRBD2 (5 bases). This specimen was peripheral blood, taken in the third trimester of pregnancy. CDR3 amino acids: CASSQDRGYSYNEQFF. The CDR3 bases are TGCGCCAGCAGCCAAGATAGAGGGTACTCCTACAATGAGCAGTTCTTC.